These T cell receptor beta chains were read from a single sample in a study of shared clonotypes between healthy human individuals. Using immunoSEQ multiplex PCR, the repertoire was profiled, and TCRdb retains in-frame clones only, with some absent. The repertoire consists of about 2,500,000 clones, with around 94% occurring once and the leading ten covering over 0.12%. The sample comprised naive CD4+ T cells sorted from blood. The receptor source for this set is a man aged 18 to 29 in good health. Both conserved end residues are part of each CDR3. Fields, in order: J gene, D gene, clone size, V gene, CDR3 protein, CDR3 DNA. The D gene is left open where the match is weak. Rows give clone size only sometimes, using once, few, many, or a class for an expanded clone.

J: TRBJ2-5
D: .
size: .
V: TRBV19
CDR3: CASSPSTAATQYF
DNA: TGTGCCAGTAGTCCATCGACCGCAGCGACCCAGTACTTC

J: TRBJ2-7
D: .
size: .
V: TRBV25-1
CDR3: CASSTRIPYEQYF
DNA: TGTGCCAGCAGTACCAGGATTCCTTACGAGCAGTACTTC

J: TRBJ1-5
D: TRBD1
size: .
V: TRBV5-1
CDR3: CASSPQPQGGNQPQHF
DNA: TGCGCCAGCAGCCCTCAACCCCAGGGGGGCAATCAGCCCCAGCATTTT

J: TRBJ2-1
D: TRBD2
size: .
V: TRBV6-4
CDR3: CASSDSLAGGPSHSYNEQFF
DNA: TGTGCCAGCAGTGACTCTCTAGCGGGGGGGCCATCCCACTCCTACAATGAGCAGTTCTTC

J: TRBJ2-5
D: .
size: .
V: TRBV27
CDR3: CASSQGGGVQETQYF
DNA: TGTGCCAGCAGCCAGGGAGGGGGCGTACAAGAGACCCAGTACTTC

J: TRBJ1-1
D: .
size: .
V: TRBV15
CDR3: CATSRLQTVTNTEAFF
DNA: TGTGCCACCAGCAGGCTCCAAACAGTGACGAACACTGAAGCTTTCTTT

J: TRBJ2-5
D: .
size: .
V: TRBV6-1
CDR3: CASSDGHPALQETQYF
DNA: TGTGCCAGCAGTGATGGACACCCAGCCCTCCAAGAGACCCAGTACTTC

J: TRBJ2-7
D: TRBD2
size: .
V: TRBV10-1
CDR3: CASSEAAGGYEQYF
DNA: TGCGCCAGCAGTGAGGCCGCGGGGGGCTACGAGCAGTACTTC

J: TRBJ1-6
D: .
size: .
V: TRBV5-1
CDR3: CASSFAPKAQQDNSPLHF
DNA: TGCGCCAGCAGCTTCGCGCCTAAGGCTCAGCAGGATAATTCACCCCTCCACTTT

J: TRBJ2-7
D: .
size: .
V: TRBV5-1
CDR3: CASGNRISDTVGGREQYF
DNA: TGCGCCAGCGGCAATCGAATCTCGGACACGGTGGGGGGTCGCGAGCAGTACTTC

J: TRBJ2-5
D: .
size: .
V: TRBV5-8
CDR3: CASSIGAGPSETQYF
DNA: TGTGCCAGCAGCATAGGGGCGGGCCCATCAGAGACCCAGTACTTC

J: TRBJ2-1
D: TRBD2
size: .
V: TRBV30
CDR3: CAWSVRRLAGTPEQFF
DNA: TGTGCCTGGAGTGTACGTCGACTAGCGGGGACGCCTGAGCAGTTCTTC

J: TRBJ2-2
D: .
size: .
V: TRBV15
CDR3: CATSSRTGAVTGELFF
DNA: TGTGCCACCAGCTCCCGAACGGGGGCCGTCACCGGGGAGCTGTTTTTT

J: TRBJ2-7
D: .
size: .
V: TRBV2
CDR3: CASRTDGAYEQYF
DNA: TGTGCCAGTAGGACCGATGGGGCCTACGAGCAGTACTTC

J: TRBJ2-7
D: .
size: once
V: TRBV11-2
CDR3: CASSQVSYEQYF
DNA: TGTGCCAGCAGCCAAGTTTCCTACGAGCAGTACTTC

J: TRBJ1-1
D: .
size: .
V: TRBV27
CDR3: CASSFTGNTEAFF
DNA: TGTGCCAGCAGTTTTACAGGGAACACTGAAGCTTTCTTT

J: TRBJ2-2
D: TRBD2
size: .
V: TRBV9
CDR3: CASSLRGGTNTGELFF
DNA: TGTGCCAGCAGCTTGCGGGGGGGCACGAACACCGGGGAGCTGTTTTTT

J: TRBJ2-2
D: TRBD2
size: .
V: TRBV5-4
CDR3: CASSFTGTSTGELFF
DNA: TGTGCCAGCAGCTTTACCGGGACTAGCACCGGGGAGCTGTTTTTT

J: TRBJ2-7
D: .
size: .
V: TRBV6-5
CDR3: CASSYSAGSSYEQYF
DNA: TGTGCCAGCAGTTACTCGGCGGGGAGCTCCTACGAGCAGTACTTC

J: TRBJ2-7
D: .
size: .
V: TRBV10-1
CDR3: CASSLGLGIREQYF
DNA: TGCGCCAGCAGTCTTGGATTAGGGATCCGCGAGCAGTACTTC

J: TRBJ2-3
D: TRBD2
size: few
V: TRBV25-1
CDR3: CASRAGGRDTQYF
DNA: TGTGCCAGCAGGGCGGGGGGAAGAGATACGCAGTATTTT

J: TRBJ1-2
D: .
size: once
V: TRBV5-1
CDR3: CASSLEAGPNYGYTF
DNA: TGCGCCAGCAGCTTGGAAGCGGGACCTAACTATGGCTACACCTTC

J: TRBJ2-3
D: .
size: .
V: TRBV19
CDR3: CASSLEQGISTDTQYF
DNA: TGTGCCAGTAGTCTCGAACAGGGAATCAGCACAGATACGCAGTATTTT

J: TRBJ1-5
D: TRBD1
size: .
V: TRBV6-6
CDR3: CASSRQGNQPQHF
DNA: TGTGCCAGCAGCCGACAGGGGAATCAGCCCCAGCATTTT

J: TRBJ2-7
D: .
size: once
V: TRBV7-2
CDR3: CASSMTVVMGQYF
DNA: TGTGCCAGCAGCATGACAGTAGTGATGGGGCAGTACTTC

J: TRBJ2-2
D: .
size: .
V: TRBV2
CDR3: CASSEAGNTGELFF
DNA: TGTGCCAGCAGTGAAGCCGGGAACACCGGGGAGCTGTTTTTT

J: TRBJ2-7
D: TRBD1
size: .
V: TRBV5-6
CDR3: CASSLRTTGWNYEQYF
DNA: TGTGCCAGCAGCTTGCGGACGACAGGGTGGAACTACGAGCAGTACTTC

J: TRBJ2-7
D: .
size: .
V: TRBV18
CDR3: CASSPDSFYEQYF
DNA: TGTGCCAGCTCACCAGATTCCTTCTACGAGCAGTACTTC

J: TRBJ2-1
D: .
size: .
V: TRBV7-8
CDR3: CASSLGGKSSYNEQFF
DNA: TGTGCCAGCAGCTTAGGTGGGAAGAGCTCCTACAATGAGCAGTTCTTC

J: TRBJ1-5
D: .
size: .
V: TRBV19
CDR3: CASSIRTDSQPQHF
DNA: TGTGCCAGTAGTATTAGGACAGACTCACAGCCCCAGCATTTT

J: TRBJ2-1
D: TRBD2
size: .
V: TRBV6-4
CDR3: CASSDPRLAGVYNEQFF
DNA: TGTGCCAGCAGTGACCCTCGACTAGCGGGGGTCTACAATGAGCAGTTCTTC

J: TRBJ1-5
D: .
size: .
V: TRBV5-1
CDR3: CASSRDGRNQPQHF
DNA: TGCGCCAGCAGCCGGGACGGACGAAATCAGCCCCAGCATTTT

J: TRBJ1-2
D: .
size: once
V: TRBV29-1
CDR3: CSAGREGNYGYTF
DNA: TGCAGCGCTGGGCGGGAGGGGAACTATGGCTACACCTTC

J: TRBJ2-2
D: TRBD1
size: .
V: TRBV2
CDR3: CASTRTGATGELFF
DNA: TGTGCCAGCACCAGAACAGGGGCCACCGGGGAGCTGTTTTTT

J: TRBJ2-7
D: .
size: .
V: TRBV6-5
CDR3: CASSSPGLYEQYF
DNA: TGTGCCAGCAGTTCCCCGGGGCTCTACGAGCAGTACTTC

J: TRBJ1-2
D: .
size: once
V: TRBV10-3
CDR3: CATAWDGNYGYTF
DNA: TGTGCCACCGCCTGGGACGGGAACTATGGCTACACCTTC

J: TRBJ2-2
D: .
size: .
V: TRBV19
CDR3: CASSIGVVANTGELFF
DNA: TGTGCCAGTAGTATAGGTGTAGTAGCGAACACCGGGGAGCTGTTTTTT

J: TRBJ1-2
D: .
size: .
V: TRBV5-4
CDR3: CASTQDSLNYGYTF
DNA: TGTGCCAGCACCCAGGACAGCCTAAACTATGGCTACACCTTC

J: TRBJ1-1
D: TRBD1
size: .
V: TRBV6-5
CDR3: CASSRDSFTEAFF
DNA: TGTGCCAGCAGTCGGGACAGCTTCACTGAAGCTTTCTTT

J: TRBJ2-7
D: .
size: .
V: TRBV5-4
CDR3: CASSLEGIGVYEQYF
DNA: TGTGCCAGCAGCTTGGAGGGTATAGGTGTCTACGAGCAGTACTTC

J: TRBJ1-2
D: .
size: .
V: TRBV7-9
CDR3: CASHDGNYGYTF
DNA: TGTGCCAGCCACGACGGTAACTATGGCTACACCTTC

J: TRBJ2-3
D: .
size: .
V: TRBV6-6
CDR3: CASSYGAYDTQYF
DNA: TGTGCCAGCAGTTACGGGGCATATGATACGCAGTATTTT

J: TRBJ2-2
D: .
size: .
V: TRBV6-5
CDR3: CASIRGRGGELFF
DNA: TGTGCCAGCATTAGGGGGCGGGGCGGGGAGCTGTTTTTT

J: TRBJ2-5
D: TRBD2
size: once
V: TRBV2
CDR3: CASSLTSGRVQETQYF
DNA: TGTGCCAGCAGCCTGACTAGCGGGAGGGTCCAAGAGACCCAGTACTTC